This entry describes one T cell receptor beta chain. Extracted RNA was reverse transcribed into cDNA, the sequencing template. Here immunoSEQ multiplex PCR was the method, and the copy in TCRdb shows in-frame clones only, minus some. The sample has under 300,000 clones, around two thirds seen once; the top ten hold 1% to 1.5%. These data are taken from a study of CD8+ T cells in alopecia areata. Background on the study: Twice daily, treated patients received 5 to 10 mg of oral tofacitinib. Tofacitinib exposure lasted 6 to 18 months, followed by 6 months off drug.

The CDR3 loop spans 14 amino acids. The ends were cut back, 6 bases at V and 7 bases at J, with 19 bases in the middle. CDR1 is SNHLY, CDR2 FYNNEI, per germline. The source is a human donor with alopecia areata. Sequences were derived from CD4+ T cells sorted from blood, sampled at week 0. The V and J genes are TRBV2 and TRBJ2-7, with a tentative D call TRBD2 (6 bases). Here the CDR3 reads CASSARVGDWEQYF. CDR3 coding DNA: TGTGCCAGCAGCGCGAGAGTTGGGGACTGGGAGCAGTACTTC.